This T cell receptor (beta chain) was obtained from a study of cytomegalovirus exposure and HLA in healthy donors. About the research overall: As released early, the data held 65 million to 90 million unique TCRs from HLA-typed donors.

The PCR was carried out with 60 Vbeta primers and 13 Jbeta primers. Here immunoSEQ multiplex PCR was the method, and the copy in TCRdb shows in-frame clones only, minus some. The sample carries roughly 120,000 clones, about four fifths recorded once. With 1 base removed from V and 4 bases from J, the gap between germline ends came to 8 bases. Germline values: CDR1 SEHNR, CDR2 FQNEAQ (reference sequence). This CDR3 has 14 amino acids. When sampled, the donors appeared nominally healthy, though they likely had unrecorded immune exposures. The chain carries TRBV7-9 and TRBJ1-3; D possibly corresponds to TRBD1 (6 bases). The TCR comes from a man aged 18 to 30 in good health and CMV-seronegative. Sequenced: PBMCs. CDR3 in DNA: TGTGCCAGCAGCTTAGTGACAGGAGGAAACACCATATATTTT. Translating it yields CASSLVTGGNTIYF.